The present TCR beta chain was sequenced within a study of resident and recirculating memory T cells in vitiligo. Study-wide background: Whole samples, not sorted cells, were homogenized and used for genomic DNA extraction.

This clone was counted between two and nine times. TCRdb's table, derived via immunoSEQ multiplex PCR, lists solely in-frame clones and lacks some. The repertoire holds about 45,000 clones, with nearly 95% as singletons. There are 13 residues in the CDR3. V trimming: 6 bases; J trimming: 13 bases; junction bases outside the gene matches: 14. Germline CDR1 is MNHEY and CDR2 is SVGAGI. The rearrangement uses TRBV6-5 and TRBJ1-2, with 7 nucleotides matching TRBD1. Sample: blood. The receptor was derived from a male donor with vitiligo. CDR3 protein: CASRKNTGDFVTF. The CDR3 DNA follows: TGTGCCAGCAGAAAGAACACAGGGGACTTCGTCACCTTC.